A selection of T cell receptor beta chains follows, all from one sample in a study of control samples from healthy donors and cancer patients. The assay was immunoSEQ multiplex PCR, and TCRdb's table has in-frame clones only and misses some. Of 65,000 to 85,000 clones listed, about 89% are singletons. Sequenced input: PBMCs. The receptors were gathered from a woman between 45 and 60 years old with colorectal cancer. Both conserved end residues are part of each CDR3. D genes are given only for firm matches. Not every row has a clone size; where given, it reads once, few, many or a size class.

TRBD1	TRBV5-1	-	TRBJ2-5	CASSSGTGGAETQYF	TGCGCCAGCAGCTCCGGGACAGGGGGCGCGGAGACCCAGTACTTC
-	TRBV10-1	-	TRBJ1-4	CASREKLFF	TGCGCCAGCAGGGAAAAACTGTTTTTT
-	TRBV12-3/TRBV12-4	-	TRBJ1-1	CASSFGGQAFF	TGTGCCAGCAGTTTTGGGGGGCAAGCTTTCTTT
-	TRBV7-8	-	TRBJ1-2	CASSLGQGIYGYTF	TGTGCCAGCAGCTTAGGCCAGGGGATCTATGGCTACACCTTC
TRBD2	TRBV24-1	-	TRBJ2-1	CATSDAASGGFNEQFF	TGTGCCACCAGTGATGCCGCTAGCGGGGGATTCAATGAGCAGTTCTTC
-	TRBV5-1	-	TRBJ2-1	CASISGADEQFF	TGCGCCAGCATTTCAGGAGCGGATGAGCAGTTCTTC
TRBD2	TRBV18	-	TRBJ2-2	CASSPPGLAGNTGELFF	TGTGCCAGCTCTCCCCCTGGACTAGCGGGGAACACCGGGGAGCTGTTTTTT
-	TRBV7-6	once	TRBJ1-1	CASSLGGITEAFF	TGTGCCAGCAGCTTAGGGGGAATCACTGAAGCTTTCTTT
-	TRBV7-8	few	TRBJ1-5	CASSLEPRSSQHF	TGTGCCAGCAGCTTAGAACCACGTTCGTCCCAGCATTTT
TRBD2	TRBV9	once	TRBJ2-2	CASSVSGTSGFTGELFF	TGTGCCAGCAGCGTTAGTGGGACTAGCGGTTTCACCGGGGAGCTGTTTTTT
TRBD1	TRBV15	-	TRBJ1-3	CATRGQGSGNTIYF	TGTGCCACCAGGGGACAGGGGAGCGGAAACACCATATATTTT
-	TRBV7-6	-	TRBJ2-5	CASSLGGSRETQYF	TGTGCCAGCAGCTTAGGAGGCAGCCGGGAGACCCAGTACTTC
-	TRBV3-1/TRBV3-2	-	TRBJ1-1	CASSLSTAGAFF	TGTGCCAGCAGCCTTTCGACGGCCGGGGCTTTCTTT
-	TRBV2	-	TRBJ2-6	CASRLPPDFGANVLTF	TGTGCCAGCAGGCTCCCTCCGGATTTTGGGGCCAACGTCCTGACTTTC
TRBD1	TRBV28	-	TRBJ2-1	CASSSLVRNRGYNEQFF	TGTGCCAGCAGTTCTTTAGTACGGAACAGGGGCTACAATGAGCAGTTCTTC
TRBD1	TRBV7-2	-	TRBJ1-6	CASSLQGGNNSPLHF	TGTGCCAGCAGCCTCCAGGGGGGAAATAATTCACCCCTCCACTTT
-	TRBV7-9	few	TRBJ2-6	CASSPVGANVLTF	TGTGCCAGCAGCCCTGTGGGGGCCAACGTCCTGACTTTC
-	TRBV6-2/TRBV6-3	-	TRBJ1-1	CASSLVENTEAFF	TGTGCCAGCAGCCTAGTGGAGAACACTGAAGCTTTCTTT
-	TRBV19	-	TRBJ2-2	CASSIADGTGELFF	TGTGCCAGTAGTATAGCCGACGGCACCGGGGAGCTGTTTTTT
-	TRBV10-3	once	TRBJ1-1	CAIRPYTGPNTEAFF	TGTGCCATCAGGCCATATACAGGCCCGAACACTGAAGCTTTCTTT
-	TRBV30	-	TRBJ1-6	CAWGSESISSPLHF	TGTGCCTGGGGTTCCGAGAGCATTAGTTCACCCCTCCACTTT
-	TRBV6-6	-	TRBJ1-3	CASSSTGSGNTIYF	TGTGCCAGCAGTAGTACAGGCTCTGGAAACACCATATATTTT
-	TRBV7-9	-	TRBJ1-1	CASSLAVGTNTEAFF	TGTGCCAGCAGCTTAGCGGTGGGTACGAACACTGAAGCTTTCTTT
TRBD1	TRBV5-6	once	TRBJ2-5	CASSLVTGEETQYF	TGTGCCAGCAGCTTGGTGACAGGGGAAGAGACCCAGTACTTC
-	TRBV5-1	-	TRBJ1-3	CASSLESPISGNTIYF	TGCGCCAGCAGCTTGGAGTCGCCTATCTCTGGAAACACCATATATTTT
-	TRBV9	-	TRBJ1-1	CASSVVGGPVNTEAFF	TGTGCCAGCAGCGTAGTGGGAGGTCCGGTGAACACTGAAGCTTTCTTT
-	TRBV28	once	TRBJ2-1	CASSSGAYNEQFF	TGTGCCAGCAGCTCAGGGGCCTACAATGAGCAGTTCTTC
-	TRBV5-4	-	TRBJ2-1	CASSLVGVNEQFF	TGTGCCAGCAGCTTGGTTGGAGTCAATGAGCAGTTCTTC
-	TRBV3-1/TRBV3-2	-	TRBJ2-3	CASSQDLTASTDTQYF	TGTGCCAGCAGCCAAGATCTCACAGCTAGCACAGATACGCAGTATTTT
TRBD2	TRBV7-2	-	TRBJ2-3	CASIPDSSGAPDTQYF	TGTGCCAGCATCCCAGATTCCAGCGGGGCCCCAGATACGCAGTATTTT
-	TRBV5-4	-	TRBJ2-5	CASSLRGPGETQYF	TGTGCCAGCAGCTTGAGGGGCCCCGGAGAGACCCAGTACTTC